The TCR beta chain under discussion was sequenced for a study of blood T cell repertoires in COVID-19. Across the study: Whether acute or convalescent, the COVID-19 samples came from the United States, Italy and Spain.

Produced via immunoSEQ multiplex PCR; TCRdb's table is partial and in-frame only. The sample shows some 140,000 clones, 91% of them seen only once. This CDR3 region has 14 residues. Trimming removed 6 bases at V and 3 bases at J, with 11 bases between. Germline V gene data show CDR1 as MDHEN and CDR2 as SYDVKM. This clonotype originated in a man aged 50-60 years with acute or convalescent COVID-19. The chain joins TRBV28 to TRBJ1-4; possibly TRBD1 for D (6 bases). Sequencing used peripheral blood. The CDR3 DNA follows: TGTGCCAGCAGGGGGGGGCGGGCTAATGAAAAACTGTTTTTT. Protein product: CASRGGRANEKLFF.